These 30 T cell receptor beta chains originate from one sample sequenced in a study of metastatic and nonmetastatic thyroid tumors. Each patient went into thyroid surgery without having received any treatment. TCRdb used MiXCR to call clones anew from the PCR reads. The sample has roughly 16,000 clones, 20% to 30% seen once; the top ten hold more than 10%. Sequences were obtained from tumor tissue. The receptors originated from a male donor with papillary thyroid cancer or a benign thyroid nodule (not recorded which). Some clones in this sample may be carry-over from other donors' samples.

This clone has more than one count but fewer than ten. CDR3 sequence: CASGLVTSGAGADTQYF. The CDR3 DNA is TGTGCTAGTGGTTTGGTAACTAGCGGGGCGGGTGCAGATACGCAGTATTTT. V gene TRBV12-5 combines with J gene TRBJ2-3; 10 nucleotides align to TRBD2. The length of the CDR3 is 17 residues. Germline V gene sequence: CDR1 LGHNT, CDR2 FRNRAP. V dropped 0 bases and J dropped 4; count of bases not matched to a gene: 7.

There are many counts of this clone. The V gene is TRBV5-4, the J gene TRBJ1-1, with D possibly TRBD1 on 5 matching bases. This CDR3 has 16 residues. Trimming pared 1 base from V and 5 bases from J, leaving 18 bases between. CDR1 is SGHNT, CDR2 YYREEE, per germline (reference sequence). DNA for the CDR3: TGTGCCAGCAGCTTGCCCGTGACAGACCCTTTAACTGAAGCTTTCTTT. It specifies CASSLPVTDPLTEAFF.

This clone was seen repeatedly, ten times or more. The chain uses TRBV2 and TRBJ2-5; 10 bases are shared with TRBD1. CDR1 and CDR2 (germline): SNHLY, FYNNEI. The V and J ends lost 7 bases and 7 bases, in that order; junction bases with no gene match: 9. The CDR3 runs 14 residues. In DNA form, the CDR3 reads TGTGCCAGCAAGGGGACAGGGGCGGTGGGGACCCAGTACTTC. It is translated as CASKGTGAVGTQYF.

Regarding this clone: Given a much more abundant clone one base away, this may be a read error. Other DNA sequences in the sample encode the same CDR3. This chain connects TRBV10-3 to TRBJ2-1; D tentatively reads TRBD1 or TRBD2 (5 bases each). The V and J ends lost 2 bases and 9 bases respectively, with 8 bases between them. Germline assignment: CDR1 ENHRY and CDR2 SYGVKD. CDR3 length equals 12 residues. CDR3: CAISEQGAEQFF. The CDR3 DNA is TGTGCCATCAGTGAGCAGGGAGCTGAGCAGTTCTTC.

This clone was seen many times. This chain links TRBV11-1 with TRBJ2-1; either TRBD1 or TRBD2 may fit D (5 bases each). Germline V gene lookup returns CDR1 SGHAT and CDR2 FQDESV (reference sequence). V lost 0 bases and J lost 2, with 8 bases in between. The CDR3 extends over 15 amino acids. Here the CDR3 DNA reads TGTGCCAGCAGCTTAGCGGGACCCACCTACAATGAGCAGTTCTTC. It specifies CASSLAGPTYNEQFF. The full variable domain, completed using reference TRBV11-1 and TRBJ2-1, is EAEVAQSPRYKITEKSQAVAFWCDPISGHATLYWYRQILGQGPELLVQFQDESVVDDSQLPKDRFSAERLKGVDSTLKIQPAELGDSAMYLCASSLAGPTYNEQFFGPGTRLTVL.

The sample holds many counts of this clone. This chain links TRBV28 with TRBJ2-7; D gene unclear. CDR1 and CDR2 (germline): MDHEN, SYDVKM. The V end lost 4 bases, the J end lost 0 bases, and 10 bases lay between the germline ends. The CDR3 is 14 amino acids. The CDR3 is CASSSGRSSYEQYF. DNA of the CDR3: TGTGCCAGCAGTTCCGGACGGAGCTCCTACGAGCAGTACTTC.

This clone was counted at least ten times. This chain links TRBV12-3 or TRBV12-4 with TRBJ2-4; D may be TRBD1 or TRBD2 (6 bases each). V was cut by 2 bases and J by 7 bases, with 18 bases left in between. The CDR3 runs to 16 residues. The CDR3 loop reads CASSLRGGDIRNIQYF. CDR3 sequence (DNA): TGTGCCAGCAGTTTACGTGGAGGGGACATCCGGAACATTCAGTACTTC.

In its sample, this clone ranks as medium-sized. The J gene is TRBJ2-2, the V gene TRBV11-2; no reliable D call. The CDR3 is 13 amino acids. Germline CDR1 reads SGHAT; CDR2 reads FQNNGV. V was cut by 2 bases and J by 7 bases, with 8 bases left in between. CDR3 loop: CASSLTVGGELFF. The CDR3 DNA is TGTGCCAGCAGCTTAACGGTTGGCGGGGAGCTGTTTTTT.

This clone was seen repeatedly, ten times or more. The gene calls are TRBV20-1 and TRBJ1-5; 9 positions agree with TRBD1. V was pared by 0 bases and J by 5 bases, with 14 bases of the junction left unmatched. The germline V gene encodes CDR1 DFQATT and CDR2 SNEGSKA (reference sequence). CDR3 length: 18 residues. CDR3 nucleotides: TGCAGTGCTAGAGATACCGGGACAGGGTCCTTTTTGGATCAGCCCCAGCATTTT. Translating it yields CSARDTGTGSFLDQPQHF.

As to this clone: Relative to the germline gene, one junction end is altered; a read error may explain this. The chain links TRBV5-1 to TRBJ2-5, with a tentative D call TRBD1 (6 bases). The germline V gene has CDR1 SGHRS and CDR2 YFSETQ. The CDR3 has 17 residues. In nucleotides, the CDR3 is TGCGCCAGCAGATTGGACCCGGGACACTCGTACCAAGAGACCCAGTACTTC. Translated, it gives CASRLDPGHSYQETQYF.

In its sample, this clone was seen many times. The chain combines TRBV20-1 with TRBJ1-4, with D maybe TRBD1 (5 bases). The CDR3 contains 13 residues. V was shortened by 6 bases and J by 8 bases, with 16 bases between the two germline ends. Germline V CDR1 and CDR2: DFQATT, SNEGSKA (reference sequence). The CDR3 region has the DNA TGCAGTGCCTCACATCAGGGACTAGAAAAACTGTTTTTT. Translation gives CSASHQGLEKLFF.

Only one count was recorded for this clone. The chain carries TRBV7-8 and TRBJ2-5, with D possibly TRBD1 on 6 matching bases. The CDR3 is 15 amino acids. Germline CDR1 and CDR2: SGHVS and FQNEAQ. With 1 base removed from V and 1 base from J, the gap between germline ends came to 10 bases. Here the CDR3 DNA reads TGTGCCAGCAGCTTAGAGGGGGACACCCAAGAGACCCAGTACTTC. It specifies CASSLEGDTQETQYF.

J is TRBJ2-1 and V is TRBV6-5, with a weak D call TRBD1 (5 bases). The CDR3 has 13 amino acids. Germline V lookup: CDR1 MNHEY, CDR2 SVGAGI. Between the trimmed V and J ends, which lost 2 bases and 9 bases, there was a span of 11 bases. This CDR3 reads CASSYTWGGEQFF. The DNA for the CDR3 is TGTGCCAGCAGTTACACTTGGGGCGGTGAGCAGTTCTTC.

There are a few counts of this clone. The chain uses TRBV13 and TRBJ2-7; TRBD1 matches 7 bases. V trimming: 0 bases; J trimming: 1 base; junction bases outside the gene matches: 6. The CDR3 extends over 16 amino acids. Germline V gene sequence: CDR1 PRHDT, CDR2 FYEKMQ (reference sequence). CDR3 in DNA: TGTGCCAGCAGCTTAGGGCGGACAGGTCAGTCCTACGAGCAGTACTTC. Protein sequence: CASSLGRTGQSYEQYF.

This chain uses TRBV20-1 with TRBJ1-1; D perhaps matches TRBD1 (6 bases). Germline CDR1 is DFQATT and CDR2 is SNEGSKA (reference sequence). The CDR3 is 13 residues long. The V end was cut by 4 bases, the J end by 3 bases, with 12 bases between. The CDR3 DNA is TGCAGTGCTAAGGGACACACGGACACTGAAGCTTTCTTT. It codes for CSAKGHTDTEAFF.

This clone has just a few counts. Being one base from a much bigger clone, this may be a read error. The chain employs TRBV19 and TRBJ2-7, with D unclear. The CDR3 contains 12 residues. CDR1 and CDR2 from the germline V gene are LNHDA and SQIVND (reference sequence). Written as DNA, the CDR3 is TGCGCCAGTAGCCCAAACTCCCTCCAGCAGTACTTC. Protein: CASSPNSLQQYF.

This clone was counted a few times. This rearrangement joins TRBV2 to TRBJ2-7, with 7 bases fitting TRBD1. Per germline, CDR1 SNHLY and CDR2 FYNNEI. V trimming: 6 bases; J trimming: 3 bases; junction bases outside the gene matches: 5. The CDR3 length is 13 residues. CDR3 coding DNA: TGTGCCAGCAGCCAAAGGGACAGCTACGAGCAGTACTTC. It specifies CASSQRDSYEQYF.

This clone was observed at least ten times. The DNA of the CDR3 is TGCAGCGCCGTGTCTGGGTTTGACTCTGGAAACACCATATATTTT. Amino acids: CSAVSGFDSGNTIYF. The V gene is TRBV29-1, the J gene TRBJ1-3; no firm D call. CDR1 and CDR2 (germline): SQVTM, ANQGSEA. Trimming shortened V by 7 bases and J by 0 bases, and 16 bases separated the two germline ends. The CDR3 consists of 15 residues.

This clone was counted at least ten times. Here the CDR3 reads CASSVYAGVDEQYF. CDR3 sequence (DNA): TGTGCCAGCAGCGTCTACGCGGGAGTTGACGAGCAGTACTTC. This chain joins TRBV3-1 and TRBJ2-7, with 7 nucleotides matching TRBD2. CDR3 length: 14 residues. Germline V CDR1 and CDR2: LGHDT, YNNKEL (reference sequence). The junction had 9 bases not matched to a gene; V was cut back by 5 bases and J by 5 bases.

The gene calls are TRBV5-5 and TRBJ2-7; D possibly corresponds to TRBD2 (5 bases). Germline CDR1 and CDR2: SGHKS and YYEKEE (reference sequence). This CDR3 comprises 12 residues. Between the trimmed V and J ends, which lost 2 bases and 6 bases, there was a span of 9 bases. The CDR3 nucleotides are TGTGCCAGCAGCTTCCGGGGTTTCGAGCAGTACTTC. Its protein is CASSFRGFEQYF.

This clone was counted ten times or more. This may arise from a read error, as a much more abundant clone is one base away. The sample holds other DNA sequences that translate to the same CDR3. V and J are TRBV7-9 and TRBJ1-5, with D possibly being TRBD1 (5 bases). Germline assignment: CDR1 SEHNR and CDR2 FQNEAQ (reference sequence). V lost 5 bases and J lost 7, with 18 bases in between. The CDR3 is 15 amino acids. For the CDR3, the DNA is TGTGCCAGCAGCCTCAACGGGGGGGTAAGCCAGCCCCAGCATTTT. Protein sequence: CASSLNGGVSQPQHF. Filled out from reference TRBV7-9 and TRBJ1-5, the complete variable domain reads DTGVSQNPRHKITKRGQNVTFRCDPISEHNRLYWYRQTLGQGPEFLTYFQNEAQLEKSRLLSDRFSAERPKGSFSTLEIQRTEQGDSAMYLCASSLNGGVSQPQHFGDGTRLSIL.

This chain connects TRBV6-1 to TRBJ2-5, with D possibly being TRBD2 (6 bases). This CDR3 spans 14 amino acids. CDR1 is MNHNS, CDR2 SASEGT, per germline. The ends were cut back, 7 bases at V and 8 bases at J, with 20 bases in the middle. CDR3: CASIGQEGSDTQYF. The CDR3 DNA follows: TGTGCCAGCATCGGCCAGGAGGGCTCAGATACCCAGTACTTC.

This clone was picked up many times. The chain uses TRBV11-2 and TRBJ1-4; no reliable D call. V was cut by 5 bases and J by 8 bases, with 12 bases left in between. In germline, CDR1 is SGHAT, CDR2 FQNNGV. CDR3 length: 13 amino acids. CDR3 region: CASSPKGIEKLFF. The CDR3 coding sequence is TGTGCCAGCAGCCCGAAGGGTATCGAAAAACTGTTTTTT.

This clone is judged medium-sized. The chain has TRBV28 and TRBJ2-3; maybe TRBD2 (5 bases). The V gene lost 6 bases and the J gene lost 2 bases, with 12 bases spanning the gap. There are 14 residues in the CDR3. In germline, CDR1 is MDHEN, CDR2 SYDVKM. The CDR3 DNA reads TGTGCCAGCAGGGAAGCGGTCTTCACAGATACGCAGTATTTT. This encodes CASREAVFTDTQYF.

This clone was seen repeatedly, ten times or more. The rearrangement uses TRBV6-1 and TRBJ2-3; 16 positions agree with TRBD2. The CDR3 extends over 18 amino acids. V shed 3 bases, J shed 4 bases, and the junction held 7 bases outside the gene matches. Germline V CDR1 and CDR2: MNHNS, SASEGT. The chain's CDR3 is CASSEGLAGGPPSDTQYF. Written as DNA, the CDR3 is TGTGCCAGCAGTGAGGGACTAGCGGGAGGGCCCCCCTCAGATACGCAGTATTTT.

This sequence joins TRBV28 and TRBJ1-2, with 9 bases aligning to TRBD1. Germline-derived CDR1 and CDR2 are MDHEN and SYDVKM. V was clipped by 5 bases and J by 3 bases; unmatched bases: 10. The CDR3 length is 16 residues. The CDR3 nucleotides are TGTGCCAGCAGTGCACTGGGACAGGGAGGAGACTATGGCTACACCTTC. Protein: CASSALGQGGDYGYTF.

The chain combines TRBV5-1 with TRBJ2-7; maybe TRBD1 (6 bases). Germline V gives CDR1 SGHRS, CDR2 YFSETQ. Trimming removed 2 bases at V and 4 bases at J, with 7 bases between. The CDR3 is made up of 12 amino acids. In nucleotides, the CDR3 is TGCGCCAGCAGCTTACAGGGTTACGAGCAGTACTTC. Its protein is CASSLQGYEQYF.

This clone was recorded at least ten times. This sequence joins TRBV9 and TRBJ2-3; D is possibly TRBD1 (6 bases). The germline CDR1 and CDR2 sequences are SGDLS and YYNGEE. The V and J ends lost 0 bases and 3 bases respectively, with 11 bases between them. The CDR3 is 15 amino acids. The CDR3 loop is CASSVAGEHTDTQYF. CDR3 nucleotides: TGTGCCAGCAGCGTAGCAGGGGAACATACAGATACGCAGTATTTT.

This clone was seen repeatedly, ten times or more. J is TRBJ1-1 and V is TRBV5-5; 8 positions match TRBD1. Unmatched junction bases numbered 2, after V lost 3 bases and J lost 1 base. CDR3 length: 14 amino acids. Germline CDR1 is SGHKS and CDR2 is YYEKEE (reference sequence). CDR3 bases: TGTGCCAGCAGCTGGGGACAGGAGAACACTGAAGCTTTCTTT. This translates into CASSWGQENTEAFF.

In DNA, the CDR3 is TGTGCCAGCAGTTTATTAAGGGCAGGTTCCTATAATTCACCCCTCCACTTT. It codes for CASSLLRAGSYNSPLHF. The V call is TRBV27, the J call TRBJ1-6; D is unresolved. This CDR3 region has 17 residues. Germline values: CDR1 MNHEY, CDR2 SMNVEV (reference sequence). V lost 1 base, J lost 1 base, and 11 bases lay in between.